Below, 30 T cell receptor beta chains from the same sample are listed, as sequenced in a study of T cell responses to AZD1222 COVID-19 vaccine. Libraries were prepared by immunoSEQ multiplex PCR; TCRdb keeps only in-frame clonotypes and omits some of them. The data hold roughly 100,000 clones, with around nine tenths observed a single time. The sample here was peripheral blood, taken 28 days after the second AZD1222 dose. The receptors stem from an adult who received the AZD1222 COVID-19 vaccine.

This clone has only one observation. V gene TRBV6-5 combines with J gene TRBJ1-1, with TRBD1 as a possible D gene (5 bases). This CDR3 contains 11 residues. Germline CDR1 reads MNHEY; CDR2 reads SVGAGI. Trimming took off 6 bases at V and 9 bases at J, with 11 bases between the two ends. CDR3 DNA: TGTGCCAGCAGGCAGACAGAGAAAGCTTTCTTT. Amino acid sequence: CASRQTEKAFF.

This clone was seen only once. The chain combines TRBV5-8 with TRBJ2-2; the match to TRBD1 covers 7 bases. Trimming cost V 3 bases and J 5 bases; bases outside gene matches: 7. The CDR3 length is 15 residues. Germline V CDR1 and CDR2: SGHTS, YDEGEE. The CDR3 is CASSWHRGWTGELFF. The CDR3 region has the DNA TGTGCCAGCAGCTGGCACAGGGGCTGGACCGGGGAGCTGTTTTTT.

The chain couples TRBV27 to TRBJ1-2; the D gene is possibly TRBD1 (6 bases). This CDR3 comprises 13 residues. Germline CDR1 reads MNHEY; CDR2 reads SMNVEV (reference sequence). V dropped 3 bases and J dropped 6 bases, with 11 bases sitting between them. The CDR3 here is CASSFTGSNGYTF. The CDR3 DNA reads TGTGCCAGCAGTTTCACAGGGTCCAATGGCTACACCTTC.

This chain uses TRBV15 with TRBJ1-5; TRBD1 matches at 12 bases. Germline assignment: CDR1 LNHNV and CDR2 YYDKDF (reference sequence). J was trimmed by 3 bases and V by 1 base; bases with no gene match: 1. The CDR3 sequence is 16 residues long. The CDR3 sequence is CATSRGDRGLNQPQHF. The DNA of the CDR3 is TGTGCCACCAGCAGAGGGGACAGGGGGCTCAATCAGCCCCAGCATTTT.

The chain is built from TRBV13 and TRBJ1-5; tentatively, D is TRBD1 (5 bases). CDR1 PRHDT and CDR2 FYEKMQ come from the germline V gene (reference sequence). The CDR3 length is 13 residues. The V gene lost 5 bases and the J gene lost 7 bases, with 12 bases spanning the gap. The CDR3 reads CASSPAGGQPQHF. The DNA for the CDR3 is TGTGCCAGCAGCCCAGCTGGGGGACAGCCCCAGCATTTT.

This sequence joins TRBV19 and TRBJ2-5, with D possibly TRBD2 on 6 matching bases. V was clipped by 4 bases and J by 7 bases, with 19 bases between them. The CDR3 has 15 amino acids. From germline, CDR1 is LNHDA and CDR2 SQIVND (reference sequence). DNA of the CDR3: TGTGCCAGTAGTAGGGCCGGGACCTCCGGGGGGACCCAGTACTTC. It encodes CASSRAGTSGGTQYF.

The rearrangement uses TRBV27 and TRBJ1-1; 7 bases map to TRBD1. CDR3 length equals 12 residues. Germline values: CDR1 MNHEY, CDR2 SMNVEV (reference sequence). V gave up 6 bases and J gave up 5 bases; unmatched junction bases: 3. Here the CDR3 reads CASRTGRTEAFF. CDR3 in DNA: TGTGCCAGCAGGACAGGGAGGACTGAAGCTTTCTTT.

V gene TRBV4-2 combines with J gene TRBJ2-3, with 13 bases aligning to TRBD2. CDR1 is LGHNA, CDR2 YNFKEQ, per germline. Trimming at V came to 1 base and at J to 6 bases, leaving 7 bases not matched to a gene. This CDR3 comprises 17 residues. This CDR3 is CASSQVTSGRGRDTQYF. CDR3 DNA: TGTGCCAGCAGCCAAGTTACTAGCGGGAGGGGAAGGGATACGCAGTATTTT.

In this sample, this clone turned up once. V and J are TRBV7-9 and TRBJ1-6; D is unresolved. Trimming cost V 1 base and J 14 bases, with 12 bases left between them. Germline V lookup: CDR1 SEHNR, CDR2 FQNEAQ (reference sequence). The CDR3 extends over 13 amino acids. The CDR3 sequence: CASSLDLVRSLHF. The CDR3 nucleotides read TGTGCCAGCAGCTTAGATCTTGTGAGGTCCCTCCACTTT.

The V gene is TRBV19, the J gene TRBJ1-4; D possibly corresponds to TRBD1 (5 bases). CDR3 length: 15 residues. Per the germline V gene, CDR1 is LNHDA and CDR2 is SQIVND (reference sequence). Trimming took 5 bases from V and 0 from J, leaving 10 bases between them. The DNA for the CDR3 is TGTGCCAGTAGTGCCACAGGATCAACTAATGAAAAACTGTTTTTT. Its protein is CASSATGSTNEKLFF.

This chain links TRBV19 with TRBJ2-3, with D possibly being TRBD1 (5 bases). V lost 0 bases, J lost 6 bases, and 19 bases lay in between. The CDR3 loop spans 17 amino acids. Germline CDR1 LNHDA, CDR2 SQIVND (reference sequence). The CDR3 here is CASSIETPQAAMDTQYF. The CDR3 nucleotides are TGTGCCAGTAGTATAGAAACCCCACAGGCAGCTATGGATACGCAGTATTTT.

This chain connects TRBV19 to TRBJ1-5, with D possibly matching TRBD1 (5 bases). Trimming shortened V by 8 bases and J by 0 bases, and 17 bases separated the two germline ends. The germline gives CDR1 LNHDA, CDR2 SQIVND (reference sequence). The CDR3 consists of 16 residues. The CDR3 protein is CASLKGPGYSNQPQHF. The CDR3 bases are TGTGCCAGTCTAAAGGGGCCGGGATATAGCAATCAGCCCCAGCATTTT.

The chain has TRBV3-1 (or the pseudogene TRBV3-2) and TRBJ2-1; D is unresolved. Trimming cost V 5 bases and J 7 bases, with 6 bases left between them. The CDR3 totals 11 residues. Germline V gene sequence: CDR1 LGHDT, CDR2 YNNKEL (reference sequence). CDR3 amino acids: CASSTWNEQFF. In DNA, the CDR3 is TGTGCCAGCAGCACTTGGAATGAGCAGTTCTTC.

J is TRBJ1-5 and V is TRBV4-1, with D possibly being TRBD1 (5 bases). Germline V lookup: CDR1 MGHRA, CDR2 YSYEKL. V gave up 3 bases and J gave up 1 base, with 10 bases separating them. The CDR3 is 15 amino acids. In DNA, the CDR3 is TGCGCCAGCAGCCAGGGGACTCAAAGCAATCAGCCCCAGCATTTT. Encoded protein: CASSQGTQSNQPQHF.

The chain is built from TRBV5-1 and TRBJ2-7; D gene uncertain. V lost 4 bases and J 3 bases, leaving 5 bases between the germline ends. The CDR3 consists of 11 residues. CDR1 is SGHRS, CDR2 YFSETQ, per germline. The CDR3 DNA reads as TGCGCCAGCAGCGCAAACTACGAGCAGTACTTC. This gives the protein CASSANYEQYF.

This chain links TRBV9 with TRBJ1-5; TRBD1 matches 10 bases. CDR3 size: 15 residues. The V segment lost 3 bases and the J segment 7 bases; nucleotides outside the gene matches: 7. In germline, CDR1 is SGDLS, CDR2 YYNGEE. The CDR3 is CASSAGTGVRQPQHF. The CDR3, as DNA: TGTGCCAGCAGCGCCGGGACAGGGGTTAGACAGCCCCAGCATTTT.

Points on this clone: The same CDR3 arises from other DNA sequences in this sample as well. The V call is TRBV24-1, the J call TRBJ2-2, with 9 positions matching TRBD2. CDR1 KGHDR and CDR2 SFDVKD come from the germline V gene. The CDR3 spans 16 residues. The V gene end was trimmed by 3 bases and the J gene end by 3 bases; junction bases not matched to a gene: 4. The CDR3 bases are TGTGCCACCAGTGATGGGGGACTAGCAGACACCGGGGAGCTGTTTTTT. This translates into CATSDGGLADTGELFF.

The chain carries TRBV19 and TRBJ1-2; D not certain. V lost 5 bases to trimming and J lost 3 bases, with 13 bases between them. Germline V lookup: CDR1 LNHDA, CDR2 SQIVND (reference sequence). The CDR3 has 14 residues. The CDR3 DNA sequence: TGTGCCAGTAGTGTCAGCCTCCAGGACTATGGCTACACCTTC. Translation gives CASSVSLQDYGYTF.

CDR3 sequence reads: CASSPLQDGYTF. In DNA form, the CDR3 reads TGTGCCAGCTCACCACTTCAGGATGGCTACACCTTC. The chain links TRBV18 to TRBJ1-2; D is unclear. V was clipped by 1 base and J by 6 bases, with 6 bases between them. Germline V lookup: CDR1 KGHSH, CDR2 LQKENI. The CDR3 totals 12 residues.

This chain joins TRBV19 and TRBJ1-5, with D unresolved. This CDR3 comprises 12 residues. Germline lookup yields CDR1 LNHDA and CDR2 SQIVND (reference sequence). Deletions cut 5 bases from V and 5 bases from J, with 7 bases between. This chain's CDR3 is CASSDIYQPQHF. The CDR3 region has the DNA TGTGCCAGTAGTGACATTTATCAGCCCCAGCATTTT.

The gene calls are TRBV4-1 and TRBJ2-2; no reliable D call. The germline V and J ends were trimmed by 4 bases and 4 bases, with 22 bases remaining between them. The CDR3 loop spans 18 amino acids. Germline V gene sequence: CDR1 MGHRA, CDR2 YSYEKL. As DNA, the CDR3 is TGCGCCAGCAGCCGCGATTTATTATCCCTCTCGAGCACCGGGGAGCTGTTTTTT. Residues: CASSRDLLSLSSTGELFF.

This chain uses TRBV18 with TRBJ2-1; 12 bases agree with TRBD2. The junction had 5 bases not matched to a gene; V was cut back by 0 bases and J by 8 bases. This CDR3 region has 16 residues. The germline V gene has CDR1 KGHSH and CDR2 LQKENI. The CDR3 loop is CASSPPTSGRFDEQFF. The CDR3 nucleotides read TGTGCCAGCTCACCACCGACTAGCGGGAGATTCGATGAGCAGTTCTTC.

This chain links TRBV19 with TRBJ2-2, with 8 bases fitting TRBD2. Germline CDR1 is LNHDA and CDR2 is SQIVND (reference sequence). CDR3 length: 14 amino acids. The V segment lost 10 bases and the J segment 7 bases; nucleotides outside the gene matches: 11. CDR3 in DNA: TGTGCCACAACTAGCGGACCCTTGGTCGGGGAGCTGTTTTTT. Translated: CATTSGPLVGELFF. The full variable domain, completed using reference TRBV19 and TRBJ2-2, is DGGITQSPKYLFRKEGQNVTLSCEQNLNHDAMYWYRQDPGQGLRLIYYSQIVNDFQKGDIAEGYSVSREKKESFPLTVTSAQKNPTAFYLCATTSGPLVGELFFGEGSRLTVL.

V and J are TRBV28 and TRBJ1-1; D unresolved. The CDR3 covers 13 residues. CDR1 MDHEN and CDR2 SYDVKM come from the germline V gene. V gave up 5 bases and J gave up 0 bases, with 7 bases separating them. Here the CDR3 DNA reads TGTGCCAGCAGTCTCCTGGTGAACACTGAAGCTTTCTTT. It codes for CASSLLVNTEAFF.

The chain couples TRBV15 to TRBJ1-1; no reliable D call. The CDR3 contains 12 residues. Trimming took 1 base from V and 8 from J, leaving 8 bases between them. Looked up from germline, CDR1 is LNHNV and CDR2 is YYDKDF (reference sequence). The CDR3 nucleotides are TGTGCCACCAGCAGAGTCTCGGGGGAAGCTTTCTTT. Protein: CATSRVSGEAFF.

This chain links TRBV5-3 with TRBJ1-5; TRBD1 matches 8 bases. TRBV5-3 is marked as an open reading frame, function uncertain. CDR3 length equals 18 residues. V lost 3 bases to trimming and J lost 0 bases; unmatched junction nucleotides: 11. CDR3 nucleotides: TGTGCCAGAAGCTCTGAACGGGACAGGAATTATAGCAATCAGCCCCAGCATTTT. This encodes CARSSERDRNYSNQPQHF.

The V call is TRBV3-1 (or the pseudogene TRBV3-2), the J call TRBJ2-5; 11 bases line up with TRBD2. Losses at the gene ends were 6 bases for V and 2 bases for J; bases not matched to a gene: 2. There are 14 residues in the CDR3. CDR1 and CDR2 from the germline V gene are LGHDT and YNNKEL (reference sequence). CDR3 DNA sequence: TGTGCCAGCAGACTAGCGGGAGATCAAGAGACCCAGTACTTC. This encodes CASRLAGDQETQYF.

The rearrangement links TRBV10-2 to TRBJ1-5; 12 positions match TRBD1. The CDR3 is made up of 19 amino acids. The V gene end was trimmed by 0 bases and the J gene end by 1 base; junction bases not matched to a gene: 7. The V gene's germline CDR1 is WSHSY and CDR2 SAAADI. CDR3 amino acids: CASSESGGTGGMSNQPQHF. The CDR3 DNA is TGCGCCAGCAGTGAGTCGGGGGGGACAGGGGGCATGAGCAATCAGCCCCAGCATTTT.

As concerns this clone: Its ends do not fully match the called genes, so a read error is possible. The chain links TRBV3-1 (or the pseudogene TRBV3-2) to TRBJ2-3; D uncertain. This CDR3 contains 12 residues. Germline values: CDR1 LGHDT, CDR2 YNNKEL (reference sequence). The CDR3 loop is CASSKDTDTQYF. The CDR3 DNA reads as TGTGCCAGCAGCAAAGACACAGATACGCAGTATTTT.

The CDR3 DNA reads TGTGCCAGCACAACAGTTTACGAGCAGTACTTC. This sequence encodes CASTTVYEQYF. The V gene is TRBV6-5, the J gene TRBJ2-7; no definite D call. V was clipped by 7 bases and J by 4 bases, with 8 bases between them. CDR1 and CDR2 from the germline V gene are MNHEY and SVGAGI. This CDR3 contains 11 residues.